These T cell receptor beta chains were read from a single sample in a study of human T cells and chemical hapten exposure. One entry per CDR3 protein results from TCRdb running MiXCR on the RACE reads. The data contain about 260,000 distinct CDR3 sequences, about 8.6% of them singletons. Sequenced here: whole blood, sampled in connection with sensitization to the hapten diphenylcyclopropenone (DPC). Receptors were obtained from a woman aged 40 to 49 with alopecia areata. Some clones in this sample may be carry-over from other donors' samples. Both conserved end residues are part of each CDR3. The D gene is left open where the match is weak. Clone size is given for some rows only: seen once, a few or many times, or a class if the clone is expanded.

d_gene: NA
v_gene: TRBV7-9
j_gene: TRBJ1-5
abundance: many
CDR3nt: TGTGCCAGCAGCCGAGAGACGCAGCCCCAGCATTTT
CDR3aa: CASSRETQPQHF

d_gene: TRBD2
v_gene: TRBV6-2/TRBV6-3
j_gene: TRBJ2-7
abundance: few
CDR3nt: TGTGCCAGCAGTTACTCTAGCGGGAGGATCCGGAGCTCCTACGAGCAGTACTTC
CDR3aa: CASSYSSGRIRSSYEQYF

d_gene: TRBD2
v_gene: TRBV4-3
j_gene: TRBJ2-7
abundance: NA
CDR3nt: TGCGCCAGCAGCCTAGGGACTAGCGGGACGCACGAGCAGTACTTC
CDR3aa: CASSLGTSGTHEQYF

d_gene: NA
v_gene: TRBV28
j_gene: TRBJ1-4
abundance: NA
CDR3nt: TGTGCCAGCAGTGACAGACCGCCTAATGAAAAACTGTTTTTT
CDR3aa: CASSDRPPNEKLFF

d_gene: TRBD1
v_gene: TRBV4-2
j_gene: TRBJ1-5
abundance: many
CDR3nt: TGTGCCAGCAGCCAAGGCGGAGACAGGGGATGGTATCAGCCCCAGCATTTT
CDR3aa: CASSQGGDRGWYQPQHF

d_gene: NA
v_gene: TRBV3-1
j_gene: TRBJ1-1
abundance: few
CDR3nt: TGTGCCAGCAGTCAATTAAACACTGAAGCTTTCTTT
CDR3aa: CASSQLNTEAFF

d_gene: NA
v_gene: TRBV28
j_gene: TRBJ2-3
abundance: many
CDR3nt: TGTGCCAGCAGGGAAGTAAGCACAGATACGCAGTATTTT
CDR3aa: CASREVSTDTQYF

d_gene: NA
v_gene: TRBV4-2
j_gene: TRBJ2-2
abundance: few
CDR3nt: TGTGCCAGCAGCCAAGAGAATAGCGGCACTCTGGGCACCGGGGAGCTGTTTTTT
CDR3aa: CASSQENSGTLGTGELFF

d_gene: NA
v_gene: TRBV9
j_gene: TRBJ2-2
abundance: few
CDR3nt: TGTGCCAGCAGCGTAACCCCGGGACTGAGCACCGGGGAGCTGTTTTTT
CDR3aa: CASSVTPGLSTGELFF

d_gene: TRBD1
v_gene: TRBV6-2/TRBV6-3
j_gene: TRBJ2-6
abundance: NA
CDR3nt: TGTGCCAGCAGCAGGACAGGGGGCACTGGGGCCAACGTCCTGACTTTC
CDR3aa: CASSRTGGTGANVLTF

d_gene: NA
v_gene: TRBV5-1
j_gene: TRBJ2-7
abundance: many
CDR3nt: TGCGCCAGCAGCCCCCACGGGATCGTGGGCGAGCAGTACTTC
CDR3aa: CASSPHGIVGEQYF

d_gene: TRBD2
v_gene: TRBV7-9
j_gene: TRBJ2-3
abundance: NA
CDR3nt: TGTGCCAGCAGCGGGGGGCCTATCGGCGGGAGGGCCCGGGATACGCAGTATTTT
CDR3aa: CASSGGPIGGRARDTQYF

d_gene: NA
v_gene: TRBV4-1
j_gene: TRBJ2-1
abundance: many
CDR3nt: TGCGCCAGCAGCCAAGACAATGAGCAGTTCTTC
CDR3aa: CASSQDNEQFF

d_gene: TRBD2
v_gene: TRBV2
j_gene: TRBJ2-7
abundance: few
CDR3nt: TGTGCCAGCAGGCGAAGCGTGGTAGCGGGGGACTACGAGCAGTACTTC
CDR3aa: CASRRSVVAGDYEQYF

d_gene: NA
v_gene: TRBV12-3/TRBV12-4
j_gene: TRBJ1-1
abundance: NA
CDR3nt: TGTGCCAGCAGTTTAAGAGACCCCGGGAACACTGAAGCTTTCTTT
CDR3aa: CASSLRDPGNTEAFF

d_gene: NA
v_gene: TRBV6-2/TRBV6-3
j_gene: TRBJ2-7
abundance: few
CDR3nt: TGTGCCAGCAGTTACTCCAACAGTTACGAGCAGTACTTC
CDR3aa: CASSYSNSYEQYF

d_gene: NA
v_gene: TRBV24-1
j_gene: TRBJ2-7
abundance: NA
CDR3nt: TGTGCCACCAGTGATTTCCGGAGCAACTCCTACGAGCAGTACTTC
CDR3aa: CATSDFRSNSYEQYF